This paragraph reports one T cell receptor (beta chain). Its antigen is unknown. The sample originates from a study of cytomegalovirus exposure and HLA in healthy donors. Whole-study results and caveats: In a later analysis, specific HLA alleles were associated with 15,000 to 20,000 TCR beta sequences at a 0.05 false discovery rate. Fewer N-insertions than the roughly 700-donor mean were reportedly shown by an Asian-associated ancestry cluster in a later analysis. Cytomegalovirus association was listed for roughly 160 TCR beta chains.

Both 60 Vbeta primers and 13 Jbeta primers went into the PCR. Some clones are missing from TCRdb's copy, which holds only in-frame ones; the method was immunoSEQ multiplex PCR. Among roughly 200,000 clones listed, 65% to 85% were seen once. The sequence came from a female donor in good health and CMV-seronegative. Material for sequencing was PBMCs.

CDR3 sequence: CASRDSPTGPQHF. In DNA, the CDR3 is TGTGCCAGTAGGGACAGCCCCACTGGGCCCCAGCATTTT. This chain links TRBV25-1 with TRBJ1-5, with 7 bases fitting TRBD1. V lost 9 bases and J lost 9; bases outside the gene matches: 11. Germline V lookup: CDR1 MGHDK, CDR2 SYGVNS. The CDR3 is made up of 13 amino acids.